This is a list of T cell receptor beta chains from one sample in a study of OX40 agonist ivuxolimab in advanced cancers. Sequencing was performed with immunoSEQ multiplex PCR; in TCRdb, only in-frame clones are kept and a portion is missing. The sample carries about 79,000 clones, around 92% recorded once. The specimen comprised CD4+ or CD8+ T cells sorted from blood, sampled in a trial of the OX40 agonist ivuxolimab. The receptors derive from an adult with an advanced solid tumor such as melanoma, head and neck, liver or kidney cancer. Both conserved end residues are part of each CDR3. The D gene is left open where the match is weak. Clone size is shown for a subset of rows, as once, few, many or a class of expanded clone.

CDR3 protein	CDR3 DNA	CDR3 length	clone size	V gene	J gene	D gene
CASSGRRAGASGEQFF	TGTGCCAGCAGCGGCCGGAGGGCGGGAGCGTCAGGTGAGCAGTTCTTC	16	.	TRBV9	TRBJ2-1	TRBD2
CASSPGQTNEKLFF	TGCGCCAGCAGCCCCGGACAGACTAATGAAAAACTGTTTTTT	14	.	TRBV5-1	TRBJ1-4	.
CASSYSSPYNEQFF	TGTGCCAGCAGTTACTCTTCACCCTACAATGAGCAGTTCTTC	14	.	TRBV6-5	TRBJ2-1	.
CASSLVTSRSAKNIQYF	TGTGCCAGCAGCTTGGTGACTAGCAGGTCGGCCAAAAACATTCAGTACTTC	17	.	TRBV5-8	TRBJ2-4	TRBD2
CASSLRLAGGSVTGELFF	TGTGCCAGCAGCTTGAGGCTAGCGGGAGGTTCGGTCACCGGGGAGCTGTTTTTT	18	.	TRBV5-5	TRBJ2-2	TRBD2
CASSPRRQGANEKLFF	TGTGCCAGCTCACCACGAAGACAGGGTGCTAATGAAAAACTGTTTTTT	16	.	TRBV18	TRBJ1-4	TRBD1
CASSIDSNDGKNIQYF	TGTGCCAGTAGTATAGATAGTAACGATGGCAAAAACATTCAGTACTTC	16	.	TRBV19	TRBJ2-4	.
CAWSVLYTGELFF	TGTGCCTGGAGTGTACTCTACACCGGGGAGCTGTTTTTT	13	once	TRBV30	TRBJ2-2	.
CASSPGSGMNTEAFF	TGTGCCAGCTCACCTGGCTCAGGGATGAACACTGAAGCTTTCTTT	15	.	TRBV18	TRBJ1-1	.
CASSARGYTEAFF	TGTGCCAGCAGCGCTAGAGGATACACTGAAGCTTTCTTT	13	once	TRBV9	TRBJ1-1	.
CASSPSSSYNEQFF	TGTGCCAGCAGCCCTAGCAGCTCCTACAATGAGCAGTTCTTC	14	.	TRBV6-1	TRBJ2-1	.
CASSTGTSGSTGELFF	TGTGCCAGCAGCACAGGGACTAGCGGGAGTACCGGGGAGCTGTTTTTT	16	.	TRBV11-2	TRBJ2-2	TRBD2
CASSQQYRVSEAFF	TGCGCCAGCAGCCAACAATACAGGGTATCTGAAGCTTTCTTT	14	.	TRBV4-1	TRBJ1-1	.